This T cell receptor (beta chain) derives from a study of T cells in localized non-small cell lung cancer. Whole-study results and caveats: Higher blood T cell density went with longer overall survival. Appearances in adjacent lung were noted for a median about 50 of the top 100 tumor clones.

Comments on this clone: What it recognizes is unknown.

The assay was immunoSEQ multiplex PCR, and TCRdb's table has in-frame clones only and misses some. The data show about 30,000 clones, approximately 90% seen once. The germline V gene has CDR1 SGDLS and CDR2 YYNGEE. V lost 3 bases, J lost 9 bases, and 15 bases lay in between. The CDR3 consists of 13 residues. Material: peripheral blood, obtained before any cancer treatment. This TCR was recovered from an older female donor with stage III squamous cell lung carcinoma. The J gene is TRBJ2-5, the V gene TRBV9; no reliable D call. The CDR3: CASSASTNLAQYF. In DNA form, the CDR3 reads TGTGCCAGCAGCGCCTCCACTAACTTGGCCCAGTACTTC.